This record covers a single TCR beta chain. Germline trimming cut 7 bases from V and 3 bases from J; bases unmatched to any gene: 11. Germline CDR1 reads MNHEY; CDR2 reads SVGAGI. CDR3 length: 15 amino acids. The source of the sample is a study of blood T cell repertoires in COVID-19. Study information: Nucleic acid was either cDNA or gDNA, and it came from T cells, B-cell-depleted T cells, or PBMCs.

The protocol was immunoSEQ multiplex PCR, while the TCRdb copy is restricted to in-frame clones and leaves out a portion. This sample has around 220,000 clones, with around nine tenths found just once. Adults between about 18 and 89 years of age took part from approximately 24 US areas. Sequencing input: PBMCs or T cells enriched from blood (not recorded which). The chain has TRBV6-5 and TRBJ1-1; 7 nucleotides align to TRBD1. This TCR derives from a woman between 18 and 29 years old who had recovered from COVID-19. CDR3 residues: CASTRAPTGDTEAFF. The CDR3, as DNA: TGTGCCAGCACCCGGGCACCCACAGGGGACACTGAAGCTTTCTTT.